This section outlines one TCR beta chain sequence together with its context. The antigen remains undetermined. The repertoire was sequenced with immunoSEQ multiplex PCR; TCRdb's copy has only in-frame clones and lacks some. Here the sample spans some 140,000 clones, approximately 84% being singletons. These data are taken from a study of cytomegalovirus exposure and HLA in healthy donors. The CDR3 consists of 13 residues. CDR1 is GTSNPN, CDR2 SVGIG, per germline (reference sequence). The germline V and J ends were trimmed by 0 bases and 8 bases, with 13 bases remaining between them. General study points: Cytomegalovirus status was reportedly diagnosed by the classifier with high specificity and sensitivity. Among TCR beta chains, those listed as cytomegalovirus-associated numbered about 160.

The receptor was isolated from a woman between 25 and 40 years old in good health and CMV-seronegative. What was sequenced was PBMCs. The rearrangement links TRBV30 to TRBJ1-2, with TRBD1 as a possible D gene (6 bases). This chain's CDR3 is CAWSVQGLKGYTF. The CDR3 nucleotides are TGTGCCTGGAGTGTTCAGGGGTTAAAAGGCTACACCTTC.